This T cell receptor (beta chain) was identified in a study of CD8+ T cells in alopecia areata. Study-level points and caveats: Researchers reported that TCR sharing among patients proved less clear than in mice, possibly HLA-linked. Affected scalp, especially in alopecia totalis/universalis, had a higher clonality than normal scalp did.

Notes on this clone: Its target is unknown.

Between the trimmed V and J ends, which lost 6 bases and 0 bases, there was a span of 9 bases. Germline assignment: CDR1 MDHEN and CDR2 SYDVKM. This CDR3 has 14 residues. RNA extraction was followed by reverse transcription into cDNA, which acted as the sequencing template. The repertoire was sequenced with immunoSEQ multiplex PCR; TCRdb's copy has only in-frame clones and lacks some. The sample yields around 190,000 clones, roughly three fifths seen once. The receptor's source is a human donor in good health. The rearrangement links TRBV28 to TRBJ1-3, with no clear D. Sequenced: CD8+ T cells sorted from blood. The CDR3 DNA is TGTGCCAGCAGCCCTTCCCGCTCTGGAAACACCATATATTTT. Its protein is CASSPSRSGNTIYF.